This T cell receptor beta chain was sequenced during a study of blood T cells in healthy people across ages. Overall study results and limits: Diversity figures derived from one million T cells were judged to underestimate the true value. Donor CMV infection status was unknown, possibly confounding age-related changes in expanded clonotypes. Researchers report that TCR beta diversity correlated strongly with naive T cell percentage.

Primed by a sample-barcoded 5' primer and a J-beta primer mix, a second PCR proceeded for about 6 to 11 cycles. TCRdb recomputed calls from the 5' RACE reads with MiXCR, one row per CDR3 protein. The data show approximately 2,000,000 distinct CDR3 sequences, 39% seen once. This CDR3 is built from 16 residues. Trimming removed 9 bases from V and 0 bases from J, with 18 bases in between. From germline, CDR1 is SGHDT and CDR2 YYEEEE. With regard to this clonotype: The antigen remains unidentified.

The receptor was derived from a human donor in good health. Sequenced material: blood. The chain couples TRBV5-6 to TRBJ2-2, with D possibly matching TRBD1 (6 bases). The CDR3 is CANRRSRGSNTGELFF. The CDR3 nucleotides are TGTGCCAACAGACGTAGCAGGGGCTCGAACACCGGGGAGCTGTTTTTT.